A selection of T cell receptor beta chains follows, all from one sample in a study of CD8 T cells in Susac syndrome. TCRdb analysed the immunoSEQ multiplex PCR reads with MiXCR anew, one entry per CDR3 protein. Here the sample spans more than 100,000 distinct CDR3 sequences, 90% to 95% being singletons. Sequencing used CD4+ T cells from PBMCs. Receptors originate from a human donor in good health. Both conserved end residues are part of each CDR3. Fields, in order: V gene, J gene, D gene, clone size, CDR3 DNA, CDR3 protein. D genes are given only for firm matches. The size field is filled for only some rows; it gives once, few, many or a size class.

TRBV3-1,TRBJ2-7,-,-,TGTGCCAGCAGTTCCCTAATGGAGCAGTACTTC,CASSSLMEQYF
TRBV30,TRBJ2-1,-,-,TGTGCCTGGACCTTGAGGGATGAGCAGTTCTTC,CAWTLRDEQFF
TRBV5-1,TRBJ2-7,TRBD2,-,TGCGCCAGCAGCTCACTAGCGGGAATTGGCTACGAGCAGTACTTC,CASSSLAGIGYEQYF
TRBV7-2,TRBJ2-3,-,-,TGTGCCAGCAGCTTAAGACAGTCCACAGATACGCAGTATTTT,CASSLRQSTDTQYF
TRBV3-1,TRBJ2-4,-,-,TGTGCCAGCAGCCCCAACCAGGACGGGGTAGCCAAAAACATTCAGTACTTC,CASSPNQDGVAKNIQYF
TRBV3-1,TRBJ2-2,-,-,TGTGCCAGCAGCCAACCAGCGGCGAACACCGGGGAGCTGTTTTTT,CASSQPAANTGELFF
TRBV28,TRBJ2-7,-,-,TGTGCCAGCAGTACCCCTGGACGGACCTACTACGAGCAGTACTTC,CASSTPGRTYYEQYF
TRBV7-9,TRBJ2-4,-,-,TGTGCCAGCAGCTCCGGGACTGCCAAAAACATTCAGTACTTC,CASSSGTAKNIQYF
TRBV29-1,TRBJ2-2,-,-,TGCAGCTTCAGTTTCCAGGGAAGTGCGATCGGCGGGGAGCTGTTTTTT,CSFSFQGSAIGGELFF
TRBV2,TRBJ2-2,-,once,TGTGCCAGCAGGATGGAGAGGGCGAACACCGGGGAGCTGTTTTTT,CASRMERANTGELFF
TRBV27,TRBJ2-5,-,-,TGTGCCAGCAGTCCCGTCCGGGGGAAAGAGACCCAGTACTTC,CASSPVRGKETQYF
TRBV4-2,TRBJ2-7,TRBD1,-,TGTGCCAGCAGACCGGACAGGGGGCAATACGAGCAGTACTTC,CASRPDRGQYEQYF
TRBV6-2/TRBV6-3,TRBJ2-7,-,-,TGTGCCAGCAGACCCGCGTCTACCTACGAGCAGTACTTC,CASRPASTYEQYF
TRBV9,TRBJ2-3,-,once,TGTGCCAGCAGCGTAGGGCTAGCCCTAAGCACAGATACGCAGTATTTT,CASSVGLALSTDTQYF
TRBV11-1,TRBJ2-1,TRBD2,-,TGTGCCAGCAGCTTACGACTAGCGGCCGACAATGAGCAGTTCTTC,CASSLRLAADNEQFF
TRBV27,TRBJ2-1,TRBD1,-,TGTGCCAGCAGTCCCAATTGGGACAGTTACAATGAGCAGTTCTTC,CASSPNWDSYNEQFF
TRBV10-3,TRBJ1-1,-,-,TGTGCCACCCGGTTAGACCGGGACACTGAAGCTTTCTTT,CATRLDRDTEAFF
TRBV7-2,TRBJ2-6,-,-,TGTGCCAGCAGCTTAGGGCTCTCTGGGGCCAACGTCCTGACTTTC,CASSLGLSGANVLTF
TRBV7-9,TRBJ2-7,-,-,TGTGCCAGCAACATTCGATCGGGGGTAGGCGGCGAGCAGTACTTC,CASNIRSGVGGEQYF
TRBV20-1,TRBJ1-5,TRBD1,-,TGCAGTGCTAGAGGGACAGGCGGCGTGAGCAATCAGCCCCAGCATTTT,CSARGTGGVSNQPQHF
TRBV7-6,TRBJ2-6,-,-,TGTGCCAGCAGCCCCAGGGCTGGGGCCAACGTCCTGACTTTC,CASSPRAGANVLTF
TRBV7-2,TRBJ2-5,TRBD2,-,TGTGCCAGCAGCTTAGGCCCGGGGGGGACCCAGTACTTC,CASSLGPGGTQYF
TRBV29-1,TRBJ2-3,-,-,TGCAGCGTTGAAGGATCCCAGGGAGGCACAGATACGCAGTATTTT,CSVEGSQGGTDTQYF
TRBV3-1,TRBJ2-2,-,-,TGTGCCAGCAGCCAAGTTGAAGGAGTCCCCACCGGGGAGCTGTTTTTT,CASSQVEGVPTGELFF
TRBV3-1,TRBJ1-2,-,-,TGTGCCAGCAGCCAAGCCTGGGATGTTTATGGCTACACCTTC,CASSQAWDVYGYTF
TRBV2,TRBJ2-7,TRBD1,-,TGTGCCACCCAGCTGACAGGGGCCGAGCAGTACTTC,CATQLTGAEQYF
TRBV5-1,TRBJ2-7,-,-,TGCGCCAGCAGTCCTAATCTAGGGAGAAGCCACGAGCAGTACTTC,CASSPNLGRSHEQYF